This T cell receptor (beta chain) is from a study of blood T cell repertoires in COVID-19. Overall study: The analysed material was cDNA or gDNA that came from T cells, B-cell-depleted T cells, or PBMCs.

This CDR3 region has 16 residues. Looked up from germline, CDR1 is SGHAT and CDR2 is FQNNGV. J was trimmed by 6 bases and V by 3 bases; bases with no gene match: 9. The cohort comprised adults aged roughly 18 to 90 years residing in approximately 22 US areas. Methods used by the authors: Amplifying reference gene primers gave estimates of nucleated cell counts. TCRdb's table, derived via immunoSEQ multiplex PCR, lists solely in-frame clones and lacks some. V, J and clone size derive from that table, while D and trimming were established from the DNA sequence. The sample lists 220,000 or so clones, roughly nine tenths occurring once.

The chain recombines TRBV11-2 with TRBJ2-1; TRBD2 matches 9 bases. This clonotype was sampled from a woman aged 18-30 years in a cohort exposed to, infected with or recovered from COVID-19 (not recorded which). Sequenced sample: PBMCs or T cells enriched from blood (not recorded which). CDR3 residues: CASSLAGTSSGNEQFF. The CDR3 nucleotides read TGTGCCAGCAGCTTGGCGGGGACTAGCTCCGGCAATGAGCAGTTCTTC.